This entry lists 24 T cell receptor beta chains sequenced from one sample in a study of blood T cell repertoires in COVID-19. Here immunoSEQ multiplex PCR was the method, and the copy in TCRdb shows in-frame clones only, minus some. The sample lists approximately 150,000 clones, about nine tenths occurring once. The source material was peripheral blood. The receptors shown here come from a woman aged 55-70 years with active or convalescent COVID-19.

The chain is built from TRBV27 and TRBJ1-1, with TRBD1 matching 7 bases. This CDR3 is built from 13 residues. Trimming at V came to 10 bases and at J to 4 bases, leaving 9 bases not matched to a gene. Germline CDR1 and CDR2: MNHEY and SMNVEV (reference sequence). The CDR3 region is CANEGGAGTEAFF. The CDR3 nucleotides are TGTGCCAACGAAGGGGGCGCAGGCACTGAAGCTTTCTTT.

The J gene is TRBJ1-6, the V gene TRBV2; 9 bases match TRBD1. J was trimmed by 13 bases and V by 1 base; bases with no gene match: 5. CDR1 is SNHLY and CDR2 is FYNNEI in the germline V gene. The CDR3 extends over 14 amino acids. The CDR3 nucleotides read TGTGCCAGCAGTGAAGGGGACAGGGTCCAGCCCCTCCACTTT. It is translated as CASSEGDRVQPLHF. The full variable domain, rest sourced from reference TRBV2 and TRBJ1-6, is EPEVTQTPSHQVTQMGQEVILRCVPISNHLYFYWYRQILGQKVEFLVSFYNNEISEKSEIFDDQFSVERPDGSNFTLKIRSTKLEDSAMYFCASSEGDRVQPLHFGNGTRLTVT.

V and J are TRBV10-3 and TRBJ1-2; D perhaps matches TRBD1 (5 bases). Germline V gene sequence: CDR1 ENHRY, CDR2 SYGVKD. The V gene lost 7 bases and the J gene lost 4 bases, with 13 bases spanning the gap. CDR3 length: 13 residues. CDR3 bases: TGTGCCATCATGGCGGGGGAAGGCTATGGCTACACCTTC. This codes for CAIMAGEGYGYTF.

The chain uses TRBV5-4 and TRBJ2-5; TRBD1 matches 8 bases. Germline loops: CDR1 SGHNT, CDR2 YYREEE (reference sequence). The CDR3 contains 13 residues. The trim removed 4 bases at V and 2 bases at J, leaving 1 base unmatched. CDR3 in DNA: TGTGCCAGCAGCGACAGGGGACAAGAGACCCAGTACTTC. Its protein product is CASSDRGQETQYF.

CDR3 in amino acids: CASSQRTRGGSGTGNEQFF. CDR3 DNA: TGCGCCAGCAGCCAAAGGACCCGGGGGGGGAGCGGCACCGGGAATGAGCAGTTCTTC. The chain employs TRBV4-3 and TRBJ2-1; TRBD2 matches at 8 bases. This CDR3 is 19 amino acids long. Per the germline V gene, CDR1 is LGHNA and CDR2 is YSLEER. Trimming at V came to 2 bases and at J to 7 bases, leaving 19 bases not matched to a gene.

This clone appeared once. The V call is TRBV19, the J call TRBJ1-4; D perhaps matches TRBD1 (5 bases). Germline V gives CDR1 LNHDA, CDR2 SQIVND (reference sequence). Trimming removed 5 bases at V and 0 bases at J, with 13 bases between. This CDR3 comprises 16 residues. This CDR3 reads CASSPMTDATNEKLFF. The CDR3 DNA reads TGTGCCAGTAGTCCGATGACAGATGCAACTAATGAAAAACTGTTTTTT. The full variable domain, in which reference TRBV19 and TRBJ1-4 provide the parts outside the CDR3, is DGGITQSPKYLFRKEGQNVTLSCEQNLNHDAMYWYRQDPGQGLRLIYYSQIVNDFQKGDIAEGYSVSREKKESFPLTVTSAQKNPTAFYLCASSPMTDATNEKLFFGSGTQLSVL.

This sequence joins TRBV10-3 and TRBJ2-7, with TRBD1 matching over 7 bases. Germline V lookup: CDR1 ENHRY, CDR2 SYGVKD. The trim removed 2 bases at V and 3 bases at J, leaving 7 bases unmatched. The CDR3 contains 15 residues. The CDR3 DNA follows: TGTGCCATCAGTGAGGTCCCGGGACAGAACTACGAGCAGTACTTC. Translation gives CAISEVPGQNYEQYF.

The chain carries TRBV4-3 and TRBJ1-2, with TRBD1 as a possible D gene (5 bases). Trimming left V 5 bases short and J 4 bases short, with 11 bases between. Germline V lookup: CDR1 LGHNA, CDR2 YSLEER. This CDR3 has 13 residues. DNA for the CDR3: TGCGCCAGCAGCAGAACGGACACCTATGGCTACACCTTC. It yields the protein CASSRTDTYGYTF.

The chain employs TRBV9 and TRBJ2-2; 7 bases map to TRBD1. Per the germline V gene, CDR1 is SGDLS and CDR2 is YYNGEE. There are 17 residues in the CDR3. V lost 0 bases to trimming and J lost 0 bases; unmatched junction nucleotides: 5. DNA for the CDR3: TGTGCCAGCAGCGTAGCGGTTAGGGGGCCGAACACCGGGGAGCTGTTTTTT. Its protein product is CASSVAVRGPNTGELFF. The variable domain in full, completed from reference TRBV9 and TRBJ2-2, reads DSGVTQTPKHLITATGQRVTLRCSPRSGDLSVYWYQQSLDQGLQFLIQYYNGEERAKGNILERFSAQQFPDLHSELNLSSLELGDSALYFCASSVAVRGPNTGELFFGEGSRLTVL.

This clone was counted a few times. The rearrangement links TRBV19 to TRBJ1-1, with D possibly matching TRBD1 (5 bases). With 10 bases removed from V and 1 base from J, the gap between germline ends came to 13 bases. CDR1 LNHDA and CDR2 SQIVND come from the germline V gene (reference sequence). There are 13 residues in the CDR3. DNA of the CDR3: TGTGCCACCGCGGACAAGGGGAACACTGAAGCTTTCTTT. This sequence encodes CATADKGNTEAFF.

This sequence joins TRBV7-6 and TRBJ2-1, with a tentative D call TRBD1 (6 bases). The V gene lost 1 base and the J gene lost 10 bases, with 17 bases spanning the gap. The length of the CDR3 is 15 residues. Germline V gene lookup returns CDR1 SGHVS and CDR2 FNYEAQ. The CDR3: CASSLVWGQGYEQFF. The CDR3 DNA is TGTGCCAGCAGCTTAGTTTGGGGGCAGGGGTACGAGCAGTTCTTC.

This clone was recorded only once. The V call is TRBV19, the J call TRBJ1-4; D not certain. This CDR3 has 15 residues. Germline-derived CDR1 and CDR2 are LNHDA and SQIVND (reference sequence). V lost 3 bases and J lost 4, with 12 bases in between. DNA for the CDR3: TGTGCCAGTAGTATTAACGCGCGGAATAATGAAAAACTGTTTTTT. This codes for CASSINARNNEKLFF.

This clone was seen a handful of times. V and J are TRBV27 and TRBJ1-2, with D tentatively TRBD1 (6 bases). V lost 5 bases to trimming and J lost 7 bases, with 17 bases between them. The germline gives CDR1 MNHEY, CDR2 SMNVEV (reference sequence). CDR3 length: 14 residues. CDR3: CASSPWAGETGYTF. As DNA, the CDR3 is TGTGCCAGCAGTCCGTGGGCAGGGGAAACTGGCTACACCTTC.

The genes are TRBV6-5 and TRBJ1-4; tentatively, D is TRBD1 (6 bases). The CDR3 has 16 residues. Germline V CDR1 and CDR2: MNHEY, SVGAGI. V lost 4 bases and J lost 3, with 15 bases in between. Here the CDR3 DNA reads TGTGCCAGCAGTTTCGGACAGACGGTAGCTAATGAAAAACTGTTTTTT. Translated, it gives CASSFGQTVANEKLFF.

V gene TRBV12-5 combines with J gene TRBJ2-4; possible D gene TRBD1, 7 bases. CDR3 length equals 18 residues. In germline, CDR1 is LGHNT, CDR2 FRNRAP. V was clipped by 5 bases and J by 2 bases, with 22 bases between them. The CDR3 region has the DNA TGTGCTAGTGGTCCAAGGGACGGAGGGGGCTTTTCCAAAAACATTCAGTACTTC. It yields the protein CASGPRDGGGFSKNIQYF.

The chain couples TRBV18 to TRBJ1-6; D is undetermined. The CDR3 has 15 residues. CDR1 and CDR2 (germline): KGHSH, LQKENI. V gave up 3 bases and J gave up 9 bases, with 15 bases separating them. CDR3 in amino acids: CASSPSPNTGSPLHF. The CDR3 DNA follows: TGTGCCAGCTCACCGTCACCGAATACTGGTTCACCCCTCCACTTT.

V and J are TRBV5-6 and TRBJ2-7, with a possible D match to TRBD1 (5 bases). Trimming cost V 2 bases and J 6 bases, with 9 bases left between them. Germline loops: CDR1 SGHDT, CDR2 YYEEEE. CDR3 length equals 12 residues. DNA of the CDR3: TGTGCCAGCAGCTTCCAGGGTAGCGAGCAGTACTTC. Protein product: CASSFQGSEQYF.

This sequence joins TRBV5-1 and TRBJ2-3; no reliable D call. Germline V CDR1 and CDR2: SGHRS, YFSETQ. The CDR3 spans 12 residues. V was pared by 2 bases and J by 3 bases, with 4 bases between. The DNA for the CDR3 is TGCGCCAGCAGCTTAACAACAGATACGCAGTATTTT. Its protein is CASSLTTDTQYF.

This chain uses TRBV9 with TRBJ2-1, with 7 bases fitting TRBD1. The ends lost 3 bases at V and 0 bases at J; junction bases unmatched: 15. Germline values: CDR1 SGDLS, CDR2 YYNGEE. The CDR3 totals 19 residues. The CDR3 is CASSGTPRDSGSSYNEQFF. In nucleotides, the CDR3 is TGTGCCAGCAGCGGGACCCCCCGGGACAGTGGGAGCTCCTACAATGAGCAGTTCTTC.

V is TRBV3-1 (or the pseudogene TRBV3-2) and J is TRBJ2-4; TRBD1 is a possible D gene (5 bases). The CDR3 consists of 16 residues. Germline V gene lookup returns CDR1 LGHDT and CDR2 YNNKEL (reference sequence). Trimming removed 1 base at V and 6 bases at J, with 16 bases between. CDR3 in amino acids: CASSQAARDSRNIQYF. The CDR3 DNA reads TGTGCCAGCAGCCAAGCCGCCAGGGATAGCAGAAACATTCAGTACTTC.

In this sample, this clone turned up a few times. The chain has TRBV2 and TRBJ1-3; no firm D call. The V and J ends lost 9 bases and 4 bases respectively, with 7 bases between them. Germline V gene sequence: CDR1 SNHLY, CDR2 FYNNEI. CDR3 length: 11 amino acids. The CDR3 loop is CASTPGNTIYF. CDR3 bases: TGTGCCAGTACTCCGGGAAACACCATATATTTT.

This clone was seen more than once but under ten times. The V call is TRBV28, the J call TRBJ2-7; TRBD2 is a possible D gene (5 bases). Germline CDR1 is MDHEN and CDR2 is SYDVKM. V was trimmed by 5 bases and J by 4 bases, leaving 12 bases between them. The CDR3 extends over 13 amino acids. CDR3 nucleotides: TGTGCCAGCAGTCGGGGTTTCCCTTACGAGCAGTACTTC. Translating gives CASSRGFPYEQYF.

The chain couples TRBV2 to TRBJ2-3, with 12 bases that match TRBD1. CDR3 length equals 14 residues. Germline-derived CDR1 and CDR2 are SNHLY and FYNNEI. The V gene end was trimmed by 8 bases and the J gene end by 6 bases; junction bases not matched to a gene: 6. The CDR3 bases are TGTGCCAGCGGGGGACAGGGGGCGGGTGATACGCAGTATTTT. It encodes CASGGQGAGDTQYF.

This chain uses TRBV2 with TRBJ1-2, with D maybe TRBD1 (6 bases). V shed 0 bases and J shed 2 bases, with 13 bases lying between them. This CDR3 comprises 16 residues. Per germline, CDR1 SNHLY and CDR2 FYNNEI. The CDR3 spells CASSEAGRQANYGYTF. The DNA for the CDR3 is TGTGCCAGCAGTGAAGCGGGGAGACAGGCCAACTATGGCTACACCTTC.